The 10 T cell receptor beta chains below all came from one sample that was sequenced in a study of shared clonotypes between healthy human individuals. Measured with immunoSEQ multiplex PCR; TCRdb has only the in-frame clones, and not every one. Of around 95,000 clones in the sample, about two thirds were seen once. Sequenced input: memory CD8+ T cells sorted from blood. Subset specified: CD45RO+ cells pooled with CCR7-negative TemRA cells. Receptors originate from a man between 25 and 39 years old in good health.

The CDR3 protein is CASRQDSSSYNEQFF. The DNA of the CDR3 is TGTGCCAGCAGACAGGACAGCAGCTCCTACAATGAGCAGTTCTTC. The chain uses TRBV27 and TRBJ2-1; tentatively, D is TRBD1 (6 bases). Between the trimmed V and J ends, which lost 6 bases and 0 bases, there was a span of 12 bases. This CDR3 is built from 15 residues. Per germline, CDR1 MNHEY and CDR2 SMNVEV (reference sequence).

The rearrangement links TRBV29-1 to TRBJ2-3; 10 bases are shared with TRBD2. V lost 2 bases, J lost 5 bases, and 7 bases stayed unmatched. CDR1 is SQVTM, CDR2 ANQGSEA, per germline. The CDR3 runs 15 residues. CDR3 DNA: TGCAGCGTTGAAACTAGCGGGGTGTTTGGAGATACGCAGTATTTT. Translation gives CSVETSGVFGDTQYF.

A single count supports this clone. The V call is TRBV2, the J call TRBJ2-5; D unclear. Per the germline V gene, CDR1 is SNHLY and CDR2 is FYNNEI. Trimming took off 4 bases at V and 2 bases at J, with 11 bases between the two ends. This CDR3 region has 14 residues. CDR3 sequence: CASSVFRQQETQYF. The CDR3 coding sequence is TGTGCCAGCAGTGTGTTTCGGCAGCAAGAGACCCAGTACTTC.

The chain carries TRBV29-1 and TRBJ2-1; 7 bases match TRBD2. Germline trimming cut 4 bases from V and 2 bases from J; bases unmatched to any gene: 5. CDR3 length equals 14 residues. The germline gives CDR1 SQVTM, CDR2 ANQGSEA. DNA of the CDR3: TGCAGCGTTGGGGGGGGTAGTACCTACAATGAGCAGTTCTTC. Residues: CSVGGGSTYNEQFF.

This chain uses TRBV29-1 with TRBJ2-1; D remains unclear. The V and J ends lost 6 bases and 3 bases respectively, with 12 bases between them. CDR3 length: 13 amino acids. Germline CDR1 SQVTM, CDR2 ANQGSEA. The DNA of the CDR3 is TGCAGCGTCGCCACACCTCACTACAATGAGCAGTTCTTC. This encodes CSVATPHYNEQFF.

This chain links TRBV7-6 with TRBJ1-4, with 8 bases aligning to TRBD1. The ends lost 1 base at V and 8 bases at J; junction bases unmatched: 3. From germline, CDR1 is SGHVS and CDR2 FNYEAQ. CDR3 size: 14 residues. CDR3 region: CASSLEAGGEKLFF. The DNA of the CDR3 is TGTGCCAGCAGCTTAGAGGCAGGGGGCGAAAAACTGTTTTTT.

DNA of the CDR3: TGTGCCACCGCTTGGGACGGAGGACTAGCGGTGTACTACAATGAGCAGTTCTTC. It codes for CATAWDGGLAVYYNEQFF. The rearrangement links TRBV15 to TRBJ2-1, with 10 bases fitting TRBD2. Per germline, CDR1 LNHNV and CDR2 YYDKDF (reference sequence). The CDR3 has 18 amino acids. V gave up 8 bases and J gave up 3 bases; unmatched junction bases: 16. Combining the CDR3 with reference TRBV15 and TRBJ2-1 gives the whole variable domain DAMVIQNPRYQVTQFGKPVTLSCSQTLNHNVMYWYQQKSSQAPKLLFHYYDKDFNNEADTPDNFQSRRPNTSFCFLDIRSPGLGDTAMYLCATAWDGGLAVYYNEQFFGPGTRLTVL.

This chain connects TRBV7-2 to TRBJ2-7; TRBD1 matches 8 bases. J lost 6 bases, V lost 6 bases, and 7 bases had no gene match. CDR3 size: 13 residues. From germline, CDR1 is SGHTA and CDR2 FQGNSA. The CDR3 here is CASSDGTGGEQYF. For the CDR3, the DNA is TGTGCCAGCAGTGATGGGACAGGCGGCGAGCAGTACTTC.

CDR3 residues: CASSLSGTGGEKLFF. CDR3 in DNA: TGTGCCAGCAGTTTATCTGGGACAGGGGGTGAAAAACTGTTTTTT. This chain links TRBV28 with TRBJ1-4, with 11 nucleotides matching TRBD1. The V segment lost 1 base and the J segment 7 bases; nucleotides outside the gene matches: 2. The CDR3 runs 15 residues. Looked up from germline, CDR1 is MDHEN and CDR2 is SYDVKM.

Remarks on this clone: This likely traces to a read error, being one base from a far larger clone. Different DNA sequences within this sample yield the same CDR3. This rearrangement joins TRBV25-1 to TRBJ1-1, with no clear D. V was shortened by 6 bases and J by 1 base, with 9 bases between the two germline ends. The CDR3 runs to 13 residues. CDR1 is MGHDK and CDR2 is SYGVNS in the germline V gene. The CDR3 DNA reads TGTGCCAGCAGCCCCCAACGGAACACTGAAGCTTTCTTT. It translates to CASSPQRNTEAFF.